The rows below give T cell receptor beta chains drawn from one sample of a study of Ad26.COV2.S vaccination and SARS-CoV-2 variants. Assay used: immunoSEQ multiplex PCR; TCRdb lists only in-frame clones, some missing. The sample holds 300,000 to 400,000 clones, more than 75% seen once. The sample here was peripheral blood, taken in a trial of Ad26.COV2.S vaccine versus placebo. The receptors derive from a person aged 18-65 years who received the Ad26.COV2.S COVID-19 vaccine or a placebo. Each CDR3 is given with its conserved first and last residue. The order of the fields is J gene, D gene, clone size, V gene, CDR3 length, CDR3 protein, CDR3 DNA. The D gene is left open where the match is weak. Clone size is not always given. Where it is, it says once, few, many or a class for expanded clones.

j_call: TRBJ2-4
d_call: .
clone_size: .
v_call: TRBV27
cdr3_length: 16
cdr3_aa: CASTREGAGGENIQYF
cdr3_nt: TGTGCCAGCACCCGCGAGGGGGCCGGGGGCGAAAACATTCAGTACTTC

j_call: TRBJ2-7
d_call: .
clone_size: .
v_call: TRBV6-5
cdr3_length: 13
cdr3_aa: CASSFWPPYEQYF
cdr3_nt: TGTGCCAGCAGTTTCTGGCCCCCTTACGAGCAGTACTTC

j_call: TRBJ1-5
d_call: TRBD1
clone_size: .
v_call: TRBV2
cdr3_length: 14
cdr3_aa: CASSRGEGNQPQHF
cdr3_nt: TGTGCCAGCAGCAGGGGGGAAGGCAATCAGCCCCAGCATTTT

j_call: TRBJ2-1
d_call: TRBD2
clone_size: .
v_call: TRBV2
cdr3_length: 14
cdr3_aa: CASRGGASYNEQFF
cdr3_nt: TGTGCCAGCCGGGGAGGGGCCTCCTACAATGAGCAGTTCTTC

j_call: TRBJ2-5
d_call: TRBD1
clone_size: once
v_call: TRBV19
cdr3_length: 15
cdr3_aa: CASRSQGAPGGTQYF
cdr3_nt: TGTGCCAGTAGAAGTCAGGGGGCGCCTGGAGGGACCCAGTACTTC

j_call: TRBJ2-1
d_call: .
clone_size: .
v_call: TRBV28
cdr3_length: 15
cdr3_aa: CASSLDGDNYNEQFF
cdr3_nt: TGTGCCAGCAGTTTAGACGGGGACAATTACAATGAGCAGTTCTTC

j_call: TRBJ1-6
d_call: .
clone_size: .
v_call: TRBV30
cdr3_length: 13
cdr3_aa: CACRGQGNSPLHF
cdr3_nt: TGTGCCTGCAGGGGTCAGGGTAATTCACCCCTCCACTTT

j_call: TRBJ1-6
d_call: .
clone_size: .
v_call: TRBV3-1/TRBV3-2
cdr3_length: 15
cdr3_aa: CASSQGQVPNSPLHF
cdr3_nt: TGTGCCAGCAGCCAAGGACAGGTGCCTAATTCACCCCTCCACTTT

j_call: TRBJ1-3
d_call: .
clone_size: .
v_call: TRBV11-2
cdr3_length: 17
cdr3_aa: CASSLDRKGYSGNTIYF
cdr3_nt: TGTGCCAGCAGCTTAGATCGGAAGGGCTACTCTGGAAACACCATATATTTT

j_call: TRBJ2-7
d_call: .
clone_size: .
v_call: TRBV19
cdr3_length: 15
cdr3_aa: CASSRLGTSSYEQYF
cdr3_nt: TGTGCCAGTAGTAGGCTTGGGACAAGCTCCTACGAGCAGTACTTC

j_call: TRBJ1-2
d_call: .
clone_size: .
v_call: TRBV5-4
cdr3_length: 14
cdr3_aa: CASSLDQDTYGYTF
cdr3_nt: TGTGCCAGCAGCTTGGACCAGGATACCTATGGCTACACCTTC

j_call: TRBJ1-5
d_call: .
clone_size: .
v_call: TRBV18
cdr3_length: 14
cdr3_aa: CASSPAGSDQPQHF
cdr3_nt: TGTGCCAGCTCACCTGCGGGGAGTGATCAGCCCCAGCATTTT

j_call: TRBJ1-1
d_call: .
clone_size: .
v_call: TRBV14
cdr3_length: 15
cdr3_aa: CASSEVAGADTEAFF
cdr3_nt: TGTGCCAGCAGCGAAGTCGCGGGGGCGGACACTGAAGCTTTCTTT

j_call: TRBJ2-7
d_call: TRBD1
clone_size: .
v_call: TRBV18
cdr3_length: 14
cdr3_aa: CASSPGRGSYEQYF
cdr3_nt: TGTGCCAGCTCACCAGGCAGGGGGTCCTACGAGCAGTACTTC

j_call: TRBJ2-3
d_call: TRBD1
clone_size: .
v_call: TRBV9
cdr3_length: 17
cdr3_aa: CASSPDRGDRGTDTQYF
cdr3_nt: TGTGCCAGCAGCCCTGACAGGGGCGACAGGGGTACAGATACGCAGTATTTT

j_call: TRBJ1-2
d_call: .
clone_size: .
v_call: TRBV20-1
cdr3_length: 13
cdr3_aa: CSASGLRGYGYTF
cdr3_nt: TGCAGTGCTAGTGGGCTTCGGGGCTATGGCTACACCTTC

j_call: TRBJ1-5
d_call: .
clone_size: few
v_call: TRBV30
cdr3_length: 14
cdr3_aa: CAWSGLNSNQPQHF
cdr3_nt: TGTGCCTGGAGTGGTCTTAATAGCAATCAGCCCCAGCATTTT

j_call: TRBJ2-7
d_call: .
clone_size: once
v_call: TRBV18
cdr3_length: 14
cdr3_aa: CASSPATPSYEQYF
cdr3_nt: TGTGCCAGCTCACCGGCGACACCTTCCTACGAGCAGTACTTC

j_call: TRBJ1-5
d_call: .
clone_size: .
v_call: TRBV12-3/TRBV12-4
cdr3_length: 12
cdr3_aa: CASSFRGQPQHF
cdr3_nt: TGTGCCAGCAGTTTTAGGGGTCAGCCCCAGCATTTT

j_call: TRBJ1-1
d_call: .
clone_size: .
v_call: TRBV6-6
cdr3_length: 15
cdr3_aa: CASSYNLGPNTEAFF
cdr3_nt: TGTGCCAGCAGTTACAACTTGGGACCGAACACTGAAGCTTTCTTT

j_call: TRBJ1-4
d_call: .
clone_size: .
v_call: TRBV19
cdr3_length: 15
cdr3_aa: CASSIIGPTNEKLFF
cdr3_nt: TGTGCCAGTAGTATTATTGGCCCAACTAATGAAAAACTGTTTTTT

j_call: TRBJ2-1
d_call: TRBD2
clone_size: .
v_call: TRBV28
cdr3_length: 14
cdr3_aa: CASSLLASYNEQFF
cdr3_nt: TGTGCCAGCAGTCTACTAGCGAGCTACAATGAGCAGTTCTTC

j_call: TRBJ1-1
d_call: TRBD1
clone_size: .
v_call: TRBV6-5
cdr3_length: 15
cdr3_aa: CASSYSWQGGTEAFF
cdr3_nt: TGTGCCAGCAGTTACTCGTGGCAGGGGGGCACTGAAGCTTTCTTT

j_call: TRBJ2-1
d_call: .
clone_size: .
v_call: TRBV18
cdr3_length: 11
cdr3_aa: CASSPGVEQFF
cdr3_nt: TGTGCCAGCTCACCGGGGGTTGAGCAGTTCTTC

j_call: TRBJ2-4
d_call: .
clone_size: many
v_call: TRBV2
cdr3_length: 17
cdr3_aa: CASSEFTQGLIRGVEYF
cdr3_nt: TGTGCCAGCAGTGAATTTACTCAGGGGTTAATCCGCGGGGTCGAGTACTTC

j_call: TRBJ2-5
d_call: .
clone_size: .
v_call: TRBV5-1
cdr3_length: 13
cdr3_aa: CASSRQVEETQYF
cdr3_nt: TGCGCCAGCAGCCGACAGGTCGAAGAGACCCAGTACTTC

j_call: TRBJ2-3
d_call: .
clone_size: .
v_call: TRBV10-3
cdr3_length: 15
cdr3_aa: CATKDFRDNTDTQYF
cdr3_nt: TGTGCCACCAAGGATTTCCGGGACAACACAGATACGCAGTATTTT

j_call: TRBJ2-3
d_call: TRBD2
clone_size: few
v_call: TRBV10-2
cdr3_length: 15
cdr3_aa: CASSEGLAHTDTQYF
cdr3_nt: TGCGCCAGCAGTGAGGGACTAGCGCACACAGATACGCAGTATTTT

j_call: TRBJ2-7
d_call: TRBD2
clone_size: .
v_call: TRBV5-4
cdr3_length: 15
cdr3_aa: CASSLGTSGGNEQYF
cdr3_nt: TGTGCCAGCAGCTTGGGGACTAGCGGGGGTAACGAGCAGTACTTC

j_call: TRBJ2-2
d_call: TRBD1
clone_size: once
v_call: TRBV25-1
cdr3_length: 15
cdr3_aa: CASSELDRDDGELFF
cdr3_nt: TGTGCCAGCAGTGAATTGGACAGGGATGACGGGGAGCTGTTTTTT